This record covers a single T cell receptor beta chain. Its antigen is not known. The germline CDR1 and CDR2 sequences are MNHNS and SASEGT. V was pared by 4 bases and J by 3 bases, with 6 bases of the junction left unmatched. The CDR3 contains 14 residues. This sample stems from a study of shared clonotypes between healthy human individuals. The overall study: Used for every donor were three CD4 naive, three CD4 memory, two CD8 naive and one CD8 memory plate. General observations from the study: The study generally estimated greater richness for naive than memory subsets. Among a handful of donors, roughly 5% of naive CD4 clonotypes were found in common. Depth of sequencing was expected to influence donor clonotype sharing.

Produced via immunoSEQ multiplex PCR; TCRdb's table is partial and in-frame only. The sample yields over 1.5 million clones, approximately 98% seen once. The chain combines TRBV6-1 with TRBJ2-7, with TRBD2 identical over 7 bases. The sequencing sample was made of naive CD4+ T cells sorted from blood. Subset noted: CD45RA+ positively selected. This clonotype was obtained from a man younger than 40 in good health. As DNA, the CDR3 is TGTGCCAGCAGTGGACTAGCCCTAGGCTACGAGCAGTACTTC. It translates to CASSGLALGYEQYF.